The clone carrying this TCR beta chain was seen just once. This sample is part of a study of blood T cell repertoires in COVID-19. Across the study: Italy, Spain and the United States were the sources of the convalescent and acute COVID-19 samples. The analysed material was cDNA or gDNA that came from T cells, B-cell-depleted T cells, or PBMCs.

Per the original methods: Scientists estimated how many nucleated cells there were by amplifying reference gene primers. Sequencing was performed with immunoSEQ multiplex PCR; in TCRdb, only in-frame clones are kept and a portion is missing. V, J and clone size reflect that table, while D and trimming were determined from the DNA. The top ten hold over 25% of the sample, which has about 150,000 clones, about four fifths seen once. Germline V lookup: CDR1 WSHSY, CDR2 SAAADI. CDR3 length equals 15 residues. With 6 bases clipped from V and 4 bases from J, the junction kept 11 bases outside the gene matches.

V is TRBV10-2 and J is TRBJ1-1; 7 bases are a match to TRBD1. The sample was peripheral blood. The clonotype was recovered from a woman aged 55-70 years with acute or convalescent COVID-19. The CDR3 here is CASRIQQGLGTEAFF. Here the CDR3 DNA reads TGCGCCAGCAGAATCCAACAGGGGCTGGGCACTGAAGCTTTCTTT.